This passage covers 5 T cell receptor beta chains from one sample sequenced in a study of Graves' ophthalmopathy and Graves' hyperthyroidism. The study amplified TCR beta CDR3 regions using RNA transcripts. Second-round multiplex PCR came after a first-round RT-PCR that employed HTBI primers. TCRdb called the multiplex PCR reads again in MiXCR, with one record for every CDR3 protein. In the table there are roughly 600,000 distinct CDR3 sequences, under 40% of which are singletons. Sequencing used peripheral blood or thyroid tissue (not recorded which). Source of these receptors: an adult man with Graves' hyperthyroidism.

The table lists this clonotype with many counts. The gene calls are TRBV27 and TRBJ2-7, with 11 bases matching TRBD2. The V gene end was trimmed by 5 bases and the J gene end by 4 bases; junction bases not matched to a gene: 4. The CDR3 spans 14 residues. CDR1 MNHEY and CDR2 SMNVEV come from the germline V gene (reference sequence). CDR3 loop: CASSLTSGGYEQYF. CDR3 in DNA: TGTGCCAGCAGTCTTACTAGCGGGGGTTACGAGCAGTACTTC.

This clonotype was found once. Since a much larger clone is just one base distant, this may be a read error. The gene calls are TRBV7-3 and TRBJ1-1; D is unclear. The germline V gene has CDR1 SGHTA and CDR2 FQGTGA. CDR3 length: 15 residues. The CDR3: CASSLDSGLNTGAFF. The CDR3 DNA reads as TGTGCCAGCAGCTTAGATTCAGGATTGAACACTGGAGCTTTCTTT. Full variable domain (missing parts from reference TRBV7-3 and TRBJ1-1): GAGVSQTPSNKVTEKGKYVELRCDPISGHTALYWYRQSLGQGPEFLIYFQGTGAADDSGLPNDRFFAVRPEGSVSTLKIQRTERGDSAVYLCASSLDSGLNTGAFFGQGTRLTVV.

Here the CDR3 reads CSVRTGNSDHEQYF. CDR3 coding DNA: TGCAGCGTTCGAACAGGGAATTCGGACCACGAGCAGTACTTC. The chain couples TRBV29-1 to TRBJ2-7; weak D call: TRBD1 (6 bases). In germline, CDR1 is SQVTM, CDR2 ANQGSEA. The V end lost 5 bases, the J end lost 5 bases, and 19 bases lay between the germline ends. The CDR3 runs 14 residues.

The V call is TRBV6-1, the J call TRBJ1-1, with 8 bases fitting TRBD1. In germline, CDR1 is MNHNS, CDR2 SASEGT. The CDR3 has 16 amino acids. The V gene end was trimmed by 5 bases and the J gene end by 1 base; junction bases not matched to a gene: 9. DNA for the CDR3: TGTGCCAGCAGTCCCAGGGGGCTTTTACGGAACACTGAAGCTTTCTTT. Its protein product is CASSPRGLLRNTEAFF.

This clonotype was seen a few times. Mismatch with germline at one junction end may stem from a read error. The chain uses TRBV5-4 and TRBJ2-7; tentative D call: TRBD2 (5 bases). Germline CDR1 reads SGHNT; CDR2 reads YYREEE (reference sequence). This CDR3 has 15 amino acids. For the CDR3, the DNA is TGTGCCAGCAGCTTGGCCGGAGGAGGCTCCTACGGGCAGTACTTC. It specifies CASSLAGGGSYGQYF.